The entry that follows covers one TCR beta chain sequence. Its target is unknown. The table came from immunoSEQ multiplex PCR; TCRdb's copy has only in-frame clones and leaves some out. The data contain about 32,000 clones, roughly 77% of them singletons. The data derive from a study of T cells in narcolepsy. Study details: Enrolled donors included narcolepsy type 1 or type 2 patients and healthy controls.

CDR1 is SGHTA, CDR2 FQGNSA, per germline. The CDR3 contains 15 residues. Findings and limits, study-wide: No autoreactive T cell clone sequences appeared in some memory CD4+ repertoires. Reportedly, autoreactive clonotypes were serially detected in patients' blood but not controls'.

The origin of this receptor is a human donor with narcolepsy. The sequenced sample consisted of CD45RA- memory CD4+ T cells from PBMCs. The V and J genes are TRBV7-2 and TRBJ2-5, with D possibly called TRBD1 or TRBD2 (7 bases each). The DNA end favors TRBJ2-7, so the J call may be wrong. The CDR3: CASSSRGGLSYEQYF. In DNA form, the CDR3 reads TGTGCCAGCAGCTCCAGGGGGGGCCTCTCCTACGAGCAGTACTTC.